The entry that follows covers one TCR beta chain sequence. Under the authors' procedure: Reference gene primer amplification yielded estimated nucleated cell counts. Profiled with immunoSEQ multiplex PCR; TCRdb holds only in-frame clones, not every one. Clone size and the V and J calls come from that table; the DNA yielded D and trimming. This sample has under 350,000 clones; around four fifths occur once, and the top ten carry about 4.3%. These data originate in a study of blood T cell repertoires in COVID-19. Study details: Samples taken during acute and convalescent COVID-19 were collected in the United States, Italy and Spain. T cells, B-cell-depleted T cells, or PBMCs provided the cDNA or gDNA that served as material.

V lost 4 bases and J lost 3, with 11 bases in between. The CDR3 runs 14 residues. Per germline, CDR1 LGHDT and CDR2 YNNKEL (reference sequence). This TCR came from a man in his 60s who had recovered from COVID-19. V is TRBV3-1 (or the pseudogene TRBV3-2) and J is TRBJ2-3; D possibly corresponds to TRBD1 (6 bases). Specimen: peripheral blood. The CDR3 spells CASSRRTGTDTQYF. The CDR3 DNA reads TGTGCCAGCAGCCGCCGAACAGGGACAGATACGCAGTATTTT.